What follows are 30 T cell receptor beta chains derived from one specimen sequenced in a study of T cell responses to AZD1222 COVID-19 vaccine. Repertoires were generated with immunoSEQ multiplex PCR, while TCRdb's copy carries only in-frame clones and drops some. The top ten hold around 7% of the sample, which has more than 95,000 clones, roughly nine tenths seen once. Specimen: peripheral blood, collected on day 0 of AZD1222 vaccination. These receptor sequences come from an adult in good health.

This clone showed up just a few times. This chain's CDR3 is CASSTQDGNTIYF. CDR3 DNA: TGTGCCAGCAGCACCCAAGACGGAAACACCATATATTTT. The chain has TRBV9 and TRBJ1-3; D unclear. Trimming pared 4 bases from V and 4 bases from J, leaving 9 bases between. Germline assignment: CDR1 SGDLS and CDR2 YYNGEE. This CDR3 has 13 residues.

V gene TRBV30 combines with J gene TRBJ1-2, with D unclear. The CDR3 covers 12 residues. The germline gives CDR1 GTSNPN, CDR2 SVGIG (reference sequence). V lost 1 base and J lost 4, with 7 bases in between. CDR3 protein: CAWSAYRYGYTF. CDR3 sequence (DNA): TGTGCCTGGAGTGCGTATCGCTATGGCTACACCTTC.

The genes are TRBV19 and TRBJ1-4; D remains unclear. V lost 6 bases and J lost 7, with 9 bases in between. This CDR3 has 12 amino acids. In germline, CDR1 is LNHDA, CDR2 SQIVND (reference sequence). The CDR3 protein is CASRDEAEKLFF. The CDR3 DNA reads TGTGCCAGTAGGGATGAGGCTGAAAAACTGTTTTTT.

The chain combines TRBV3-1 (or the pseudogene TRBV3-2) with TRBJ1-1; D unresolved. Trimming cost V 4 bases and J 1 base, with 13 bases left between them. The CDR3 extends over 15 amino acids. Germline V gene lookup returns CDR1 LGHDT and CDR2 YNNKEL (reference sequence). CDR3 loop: CASSRSLRENTEAFF. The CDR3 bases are TGTGCCAGCAGCCGGAGCCTCCGAGAGAACACTGAAGCTTTCTTT.

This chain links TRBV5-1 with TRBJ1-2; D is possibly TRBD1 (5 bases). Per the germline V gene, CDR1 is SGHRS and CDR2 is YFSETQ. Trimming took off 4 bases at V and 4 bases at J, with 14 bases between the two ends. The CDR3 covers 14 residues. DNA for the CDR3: TGCGCCAGCAGCGGGGCAGGTCCCCTCTATGGCTACACCTTC. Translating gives CASSGAGPLYGYTF.

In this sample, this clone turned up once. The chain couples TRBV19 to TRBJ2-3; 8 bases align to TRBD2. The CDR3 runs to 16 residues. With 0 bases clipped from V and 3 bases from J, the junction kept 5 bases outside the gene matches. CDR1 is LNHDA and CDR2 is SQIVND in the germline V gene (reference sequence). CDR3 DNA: TGTGCCAGTAGTATAGAAGCGGGAGTTCGAACAGATACGCAGTATTTT. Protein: CASSIEAGVRTDTQYF.

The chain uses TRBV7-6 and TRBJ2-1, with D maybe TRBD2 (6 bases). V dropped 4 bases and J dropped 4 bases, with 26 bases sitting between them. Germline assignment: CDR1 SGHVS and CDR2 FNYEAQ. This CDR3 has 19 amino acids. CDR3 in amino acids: CASSSSLTRGALYYNEQFF. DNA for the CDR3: TGTGCCAGCAGCTCCAGCCTGACTAGAGGAGCCCTTTATTACAATGAGCAGTTCTTC. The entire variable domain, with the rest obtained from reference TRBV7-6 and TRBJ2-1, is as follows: GAGVSQSPRYKVTKRGQDVALRCDPISGHVSLYWYRQALGQGPEFLTYFNYEAQQDKSGLPNDRFSAERPEGSISTLTIQRTEQRDSAMYRCASSSSLTRGALYYNEQFFGPGTRLTVL.

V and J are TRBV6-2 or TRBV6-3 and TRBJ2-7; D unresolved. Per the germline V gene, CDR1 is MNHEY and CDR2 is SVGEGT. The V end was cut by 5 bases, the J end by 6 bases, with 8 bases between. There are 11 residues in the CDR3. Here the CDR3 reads CASSVSGEQYF. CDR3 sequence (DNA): TGTGCCAGCAGTGTCTCCGGCGAGCAGTACTTC.

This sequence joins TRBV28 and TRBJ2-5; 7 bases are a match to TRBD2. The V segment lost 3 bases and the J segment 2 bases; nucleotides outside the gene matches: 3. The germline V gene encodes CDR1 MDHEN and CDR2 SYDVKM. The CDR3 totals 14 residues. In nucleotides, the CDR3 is TGTGCCAGCAGTTTTGGGGACTATCAAGAGACCCAGTACTTC. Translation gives CASSFGDYQETQYF.

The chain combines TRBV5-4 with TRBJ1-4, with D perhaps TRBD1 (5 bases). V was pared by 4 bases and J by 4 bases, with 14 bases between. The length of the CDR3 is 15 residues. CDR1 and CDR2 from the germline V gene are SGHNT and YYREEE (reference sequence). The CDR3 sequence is CASSAGGRLNEKLFF. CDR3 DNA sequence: TGTGCCAGCAGCGCGGGGGGACGGCTTAATGAAAAACTGTTTTTT.

The CDR3 loop reads CASSQSATPAAYGYTF. In nucleotides, the CDR3 is TGTGCCAGCAGCCAATCAGCGACCCCCGCAGCCTATGGCTACACCTTC. This chain links TRBV16 with TRBJ1-2; no clear D. The germline V gene has CDR1 KGHSY and CDR2 FQNENV. The length of the CDR3 is 16 residues. V was pared by 0 bases and J by 4 bases, with 15 bases between.

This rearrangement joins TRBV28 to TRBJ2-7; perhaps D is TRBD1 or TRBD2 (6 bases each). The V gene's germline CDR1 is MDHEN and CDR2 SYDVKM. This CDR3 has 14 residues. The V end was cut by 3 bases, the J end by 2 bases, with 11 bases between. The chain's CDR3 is CASSFRGPPYEQYF. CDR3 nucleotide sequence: TGTGCCAGCAGTTTTCGGGGGCCTCCCTACGAGCAGTACTTC.

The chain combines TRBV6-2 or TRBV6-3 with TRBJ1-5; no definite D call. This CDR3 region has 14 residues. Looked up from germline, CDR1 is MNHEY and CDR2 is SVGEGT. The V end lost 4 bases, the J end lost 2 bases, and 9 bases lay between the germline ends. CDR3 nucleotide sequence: TGTGCCAGCAGTTTACCCCAGGGCAATCAGCCCCAGCATTTT. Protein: CASSLPQGNQPQHF.

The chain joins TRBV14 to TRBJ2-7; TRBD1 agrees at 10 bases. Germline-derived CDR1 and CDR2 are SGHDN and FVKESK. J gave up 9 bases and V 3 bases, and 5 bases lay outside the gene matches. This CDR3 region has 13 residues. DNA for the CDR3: TGTGCCAGCAGCCACCGGACAGGGGGACCGCAGTACTTC. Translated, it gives CASSHRTGGPQYF. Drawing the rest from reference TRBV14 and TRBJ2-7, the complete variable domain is EAGVTQFPSHSVIEKGQTVTLRCDPISGHDNLYWYRRVMGKEIKFLLHFVKESKQDESGMPNNRFLAERTGGTYSTLKVQPAELEDSGVYFCASSHRTGGPQYFGPGTRLTVT.

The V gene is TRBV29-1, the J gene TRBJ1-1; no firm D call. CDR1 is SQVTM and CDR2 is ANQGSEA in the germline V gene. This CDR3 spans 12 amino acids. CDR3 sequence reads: CCAGLLNTEAFF. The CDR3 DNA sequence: TGCTGCGCCGGACTCTTGAACACTGAAGCTTTCTTT. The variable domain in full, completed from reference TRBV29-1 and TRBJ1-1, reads SAVISQKPSRDICQRGTSLTIQCQVDSQVTMMFWYRQQPGQSLTLIATANQGSEATYESGFVIDKFPISRPNLTFSTLTVSNMSPEDSSIYLCCAGLLNTEAFFGQGTRLTVV.

The CDR3 loop is CASSLDRGGFYEQFF. CDR3 nucleotides: TGTGCCAGCAGCTTAGATCGGGGCGGATTTTATGAGCAGTTCTTC. The chain couples TRBV7-2 to TRBJ2-1; perhaps D is TRBD1 or TRBD2 (5 bases each). CDR1 and CDR2 from the germline V gene are SGHTA and FQGNSA. This CDR3 is 15 amino acids long. Trimming removed 1 base from V and 8 bases from J, with 15 bases in between.

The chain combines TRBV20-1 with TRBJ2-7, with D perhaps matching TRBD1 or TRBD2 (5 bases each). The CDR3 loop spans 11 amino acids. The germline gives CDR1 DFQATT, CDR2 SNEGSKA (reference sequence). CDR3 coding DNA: TGCGGTTGGGACGGAGGCTACGAGCAGTACTTC. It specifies CGWDGGYEQYF.

CDR3 amino acids: CASSLMNGGEQYF. For the CDR3, the DNA is TGTGCCAGCAGCTTGATGAACGGAGGGGAGCAGTACTTC. The chain employs TRBV5-6 and TRBJ2-7, with a tentative D call TRBD2 (6 bases). This CDR3 spans 13 amino acids. Germline V CDR1 and CDR2: SGHDT, YYEEEE. V lost 1 base to trimming and J lost 7 bases, with 12 bases between them.

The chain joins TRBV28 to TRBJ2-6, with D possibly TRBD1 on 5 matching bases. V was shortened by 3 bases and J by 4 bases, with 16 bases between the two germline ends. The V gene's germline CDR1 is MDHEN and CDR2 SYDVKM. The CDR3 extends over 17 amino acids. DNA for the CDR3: TGTGCCAGCAGTTTTTTGTGGGGCGCCGAAGGGGCCAACGTCCTGACTTTC. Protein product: CASSFLWGAEGANVLTF.

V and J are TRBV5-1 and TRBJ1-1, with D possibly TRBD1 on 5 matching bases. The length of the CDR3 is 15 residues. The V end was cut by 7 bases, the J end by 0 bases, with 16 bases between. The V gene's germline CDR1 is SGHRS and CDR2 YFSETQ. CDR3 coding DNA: TGCGCCAGCGGCTGGGACGGTATAATGAACACTGAAGCTTTCTTT. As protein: CASGWDGIMNTEAFF.

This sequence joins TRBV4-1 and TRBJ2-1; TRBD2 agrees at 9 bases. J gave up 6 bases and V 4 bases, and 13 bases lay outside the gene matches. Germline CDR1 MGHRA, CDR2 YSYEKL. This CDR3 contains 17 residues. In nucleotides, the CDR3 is TGCGCCAGCAGCCTAATAATAGCGGGAGTCTTTTTCAATGAGCAGTTCTTC. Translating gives CASSLIIAGVFFNEQFF.

The CDR3 is CASSPLTGGGLHYGYTF. CDR3 nucleotide sequence: TGTGCCAGCAGTCCTCTCACAGGGGGCGGACTTCACTATGGCTACACCTTC. The V call is TRBV7-2, the J call TRBJ1-2; TRBD1 aligns across 9 bases. Per the germline V gene, CDR1 is SGHTA and CDR2 is FQGNSA. This CDR3 contains 17 residues. With V trimmed by 6 bases and J by 3 bases, 14 bases remained unmatched.

Here the CDR3 reads CASSVLGEGKLFF. The CDR3 nucleotides read TGTGCCAGCAGCGTCCTCGGGGAAGGAAAACTGTTTTTT. J is TRBJ1-4 and V is TRBV9; D not certain. CDR1 is SGDLS and CDR2 is YYNGEE in the germline V gene. This CDR3 is 13 amino acids long. Trimming stripped 2 bases from V and 10 bases from J, with 12 bases between.

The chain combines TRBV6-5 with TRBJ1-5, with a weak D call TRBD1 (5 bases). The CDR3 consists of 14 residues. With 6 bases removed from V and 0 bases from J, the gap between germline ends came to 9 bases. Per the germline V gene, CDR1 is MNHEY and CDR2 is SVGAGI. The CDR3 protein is CASSPGPSNQPQHF. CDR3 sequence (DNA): TGTGCCAGCAGCCCGGGACCTAGCAATCAGCCCCAGCATTTT.

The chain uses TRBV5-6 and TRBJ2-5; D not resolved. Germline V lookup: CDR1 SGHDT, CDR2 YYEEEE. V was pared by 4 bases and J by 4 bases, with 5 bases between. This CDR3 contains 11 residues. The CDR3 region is CASSQRETQYF. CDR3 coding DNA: TGTGCCAGCAGCCAGCGAGAGACCCAGTACTTC.

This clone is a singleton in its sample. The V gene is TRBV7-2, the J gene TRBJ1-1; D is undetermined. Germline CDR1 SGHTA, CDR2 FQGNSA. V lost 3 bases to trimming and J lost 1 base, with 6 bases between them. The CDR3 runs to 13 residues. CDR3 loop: CASSFRQNTEAFF. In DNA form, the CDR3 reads TGTGCCAGCAGCTTTCGACAGAACACTGAAGCTTTCTTT.

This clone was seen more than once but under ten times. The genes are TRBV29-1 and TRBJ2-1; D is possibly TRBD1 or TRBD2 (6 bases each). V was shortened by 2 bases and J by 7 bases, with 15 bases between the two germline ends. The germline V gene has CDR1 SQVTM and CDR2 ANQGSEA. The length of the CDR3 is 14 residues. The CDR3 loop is CSVELGGGGNEQFF. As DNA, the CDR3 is TGCAGCGTTGAACTTGGTGGAGGGGGGAATGAGCAGTTCTTC.

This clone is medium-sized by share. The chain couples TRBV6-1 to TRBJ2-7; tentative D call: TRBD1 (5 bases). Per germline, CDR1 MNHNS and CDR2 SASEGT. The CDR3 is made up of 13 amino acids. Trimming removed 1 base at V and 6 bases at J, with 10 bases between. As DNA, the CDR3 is TGTGCCAGCAGTGAAGAGGTTCAGGGCGAGCAGTACTTC. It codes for CASSEEVQGEQYF.

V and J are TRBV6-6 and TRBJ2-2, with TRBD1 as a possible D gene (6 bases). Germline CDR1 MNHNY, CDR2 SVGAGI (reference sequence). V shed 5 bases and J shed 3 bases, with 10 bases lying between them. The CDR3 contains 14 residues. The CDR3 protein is CASSLQGYTGELFF. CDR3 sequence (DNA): TGTGCCAGCAGTCTCCAGGGGTACACCGGGGAGCTGTTTTTT.

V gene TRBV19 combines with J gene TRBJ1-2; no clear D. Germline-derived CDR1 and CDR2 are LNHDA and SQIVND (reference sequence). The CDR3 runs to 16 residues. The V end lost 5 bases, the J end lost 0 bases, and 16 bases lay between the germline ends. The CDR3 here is CASSHYEQPSNYGYTF. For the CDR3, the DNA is TGTGCCAGTAGTCACTACGAGCAGCCTTCTAACTATGGCTACACCTTC.